Below are 15 T cell receptor beta chains sequenced from a single sample in a study of blood T cell repertoires in COVID-19. Produced via immunoSEQ multiplex PCR; TCRdb's table is partial and in-frame only. The repertoire includes 200,000 to 300,000 clones, 83% of them detected once, and 5.5% sits in the top ten. Material for sequencing was peripheral blood. The origin of the receptors is a human donor in a cohort sampled during active COVID-19.

The chain carries TRBV23-1 and TRBJ2-3, with D tentatively TRBD1 (6 bases). TRBV23-1 is an open reading frame whose function is uncertain. V gave up 5 bases and J gave up 1 base, with 22 bases separating them. The CDR3 contains 18 residues. The CDR3 DNA follows: TGCGCCAGCAGTACTTACGGACAGTTAGTTAAGGGCACAGATACGCAGTATTTT. Its protein product is CASSTYGQLVKGTDTQYF.

This rearrangement joins TRBV2 to TRBJ2-5; D unclear. Trimming removed 11 bases from V and 1 base from J, with 20 bases in between. CDR3 length: 15 amino acids. In germline, CDR1 is SNHLY, CDR2 FYNNEI. The CDR3 coding sequence is TGTGCCTCTCTCCTTCGCGGCGGAACCCAAGAGACCCAGTACTTC. Amino acid sequence: CASLLRGGTQETQYF.

This chain links TRBV5-1 with TRBJ2-3; a possible D gene is TRBD2 (6 bases). This CDR3 spans 12 amino acids. The V gene's germline CDR1 is SGHRS and CDR2 YFSETQ. Trimming shortened V by 5 bases and J by 6 bases, and 10 bases separated the two germline ends. CDR3 nucleotides: TGCGCCAGCAGGGAGGGATGGGATACGCAGTATTTT. Translated: CASREGWDTQYF.

The chain uses TRBV6-5 and TRBJ2-5, with a tentative D call TRBD1 (6 bases). CDR3 size: 15 residues. V lost 5 bases, J lost 1 base, and 14 bases lay in between. Germline V gives CDR1 MNHEY, CDR2 SVGAGI. CDR3: CASSLADSSQETQYF. The CDR3 DNA sequence: TGTGCCAGCAGTCTCGCGGACAGTTCCCAAGAGACCCAGTACTTC.

By share, this clone counts as medium-sized. The chain is built from TRBV5-1 and TRBJ2-1, with TRBD2 identical over 14 bases. Looked up from germline, CDR1 is SGHRS and CDR2 is YFSETQ. This CDR3 comprises 17 residues. With 4 bases clipped from V and 7 bases from J, the junction kept 10 bases outside the gene matches. The CDR3: CASSLPGLAGVLNEQFF. In DNA form, the CDR3 reads TGCGCCAGCAGCCTCCCGGGACTAGCGGGGGTTCTTAATGAGCAGTTCTTC.

Comment on this clone: It is unclear where the CDR3 begins or ends on the DNA, so no DNA is shown, and the CDR3 is as TCRdb lists it. The V gene is TRBV11-3, the J gene TRBJ2-3; TRBD1 is the table's D call, not checked against the DNA. The CDR3 extends over 21 residues, inclusive of both ends. Germline CDR1 SGHNT, CDR2 YENEEA. CDR3: CASSLETTGGTSSGVKIRSIF.

The rearrangement joins TRBV11-2 to TRBJ2-1; TRBD2 matches 11 bases. Trimming removed 5 bases from V and 0 bases from J; junction bases left unmatched: 3. The CDR3 length is 16 residues. Germline-derived CDR1 and CDR2 are SGHAT and FQNNGV. The CDR3 coding sequence is TGTGCCAGCAGCCTTACTAGCGGGAGCTCCTACAATGAGCAGTTCTTC. Protein sequence: CASSLTSGSSYNEQFF.

This clone has a single count. The J gene is TRBJ2-7, the V gene TRBV11-3, with 8 bases lining up with TRBD1. The trim removed 6 bases at V and 1 base at J, leaving 11 bases unmatched. From germline, CDR1 is SGHNT and CDR2 YENEEA. The CDR3 sequence is 16 residues long. The DNA for the CDR3 is TGTGCCAGCAGATATACTCCAGGGGGCAGATCCTACGAGCAGTACTTC. As protein: CASRYTPGGRSYEQYF.

V gene TRBV11-2 combines with J gene TRBJ2-1; no definite D call. CDR1 and CDR2 from the germline V gene are SGHAT and FQNNGV. V lost 4 bases and J lost 4, with 11 bases in between. This CDR3 region has 14 residues. The CDR3 sequence: CASSSSLSYNEQFF. CDR3 in DNA: TGTGCCAGCAGCTCGTCTCTCTCTTACAATGAGCAGTTCTTC.

This clone was detected only once. V and J are TRBV7-6 and TRBJ2-6, with 9 bases identical to TRBD2. The germline V gene has CDR1 SGHVS and CDR2 FNYEAQ. CDR3 length: 17 amino acids. Trimming cost V 1 base and J 4 bases; bases outside gene matches: 5. The CDR3 DNA sequence: TGTGCCAGCAGCTTAGAGCGGGGGGCAATCGGGGCCAACGTCCTGACTTTC. Residues: CASSLERGAIGANVLTF.

The rearrangement links TRBV7-2 to TRBJ2-7; 7 bases line up with TRBD1. In germline, CDR1 is SGHTA, CDR2 FQGNSA. The CDR3 consists of 17 residues. Losses at the gene ends were 2 bases for V and 2 bases for J; bases not matched to a gene: 12. DNA of the CDR3: TGTGCCAGCAGCTTATTGAATTTGAGGACAGGTCCCTACGAGCAGTACTTC. This gives the protein CASSLLNLRTGPYEQYF.

The chain joins TRBV11-3 to TRBJ2-5, with 7 bases identical to TRBD1. This CDR3 spans 15 amino acids. Trimming took 5 bases from V and 4 from J; bases not matched to a gene: 10. CDR1 is SGHNT and CDR2 is YENEEA in the germline V gene. Here the CDR3 reads CASSTRQGGRETQYF. DNA of the CDR3: TGTGCCAGCAGCACCCGACAGGGTGGGCGAGAGACCCAGTACTTC.

The V and J genes are TRBV18 and TRBJ2-1, with 9 bases aligning to TRBD1. Germline CDR1 and CDR2: KGHSH and LQKENI. This CDR3 region has 15 residues. Trimming at V came to 6 bases and at J to 3 bases, leaving 6 bases not matched to a gene. The CDR3 DNA follows: TGTGCCAGCTCTTTAGGGACAGGGTTCTACAATGAGCAGTTCTTC. Translating it yields CASSLGTGFYNEQFF.

The chain employs TRBV10-3 and TRBJ2-7, with 11 bases lining up with TRBD2. V was pared by 3 bases and J by 2 bases, with 12 bases of the junction left unmatched. This CDR3 has 18 amino acids. Germline CDR1 is ENHRY and CDR2 is SYGVKD. Written as DNA, the CDR3 is TGTGCCATCAGTGATGCCCACCGGACTAGCGGGCCAACCTACGAGCAGTACTTC. Amino acids: CAISDAHRTSGPTYEQYF.

The chain carries TRBV11-2 and TRBJ2-7; a possible D gene is TRBD1 (5 bases). The CDR3 sequence is 19 residues long. Trimming left V 1 base short and J 3 bases short, with 25 bases between. Germline assignment: CDR1 SGHAT and CDR2 FQNNGV. CDR3 protein: CASSLGRQSGVNWLYEQYF. The CDR3 DNA reads TGTGCCAGCAGCTTAGGCCGACAGTCAGGAGTAAATTGGCTCTACGAGCAGTACTTC.